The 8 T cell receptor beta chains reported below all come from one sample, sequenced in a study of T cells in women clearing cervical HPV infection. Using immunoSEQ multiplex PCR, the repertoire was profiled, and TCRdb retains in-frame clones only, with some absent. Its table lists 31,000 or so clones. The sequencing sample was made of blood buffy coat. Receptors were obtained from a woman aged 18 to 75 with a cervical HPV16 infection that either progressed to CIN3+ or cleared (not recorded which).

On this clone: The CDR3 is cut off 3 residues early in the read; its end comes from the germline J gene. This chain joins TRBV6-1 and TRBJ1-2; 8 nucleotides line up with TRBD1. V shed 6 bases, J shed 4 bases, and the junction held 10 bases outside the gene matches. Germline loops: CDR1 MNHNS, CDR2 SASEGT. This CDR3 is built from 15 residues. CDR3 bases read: TGTGCCAGCAGGGAAAACAGGGGGGGTGGCTATGGC. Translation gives CASRENRGGGYG. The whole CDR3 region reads CASRENRGGGYGYTF.

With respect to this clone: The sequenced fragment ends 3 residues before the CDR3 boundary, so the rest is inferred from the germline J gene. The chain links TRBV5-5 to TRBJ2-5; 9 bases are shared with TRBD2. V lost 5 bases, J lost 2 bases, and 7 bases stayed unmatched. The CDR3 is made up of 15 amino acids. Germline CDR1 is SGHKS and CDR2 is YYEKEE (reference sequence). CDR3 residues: CASRLSAGGQETQYF. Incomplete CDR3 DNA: TGTGCCAGCAGACTCTCGGCGGGAGGGCAAGAGACC.

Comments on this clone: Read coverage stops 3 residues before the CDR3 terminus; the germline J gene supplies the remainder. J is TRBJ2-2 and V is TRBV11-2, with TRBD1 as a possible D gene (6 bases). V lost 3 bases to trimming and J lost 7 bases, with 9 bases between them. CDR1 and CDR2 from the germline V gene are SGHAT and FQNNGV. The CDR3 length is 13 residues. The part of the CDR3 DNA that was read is TGTGCCAGCAGCTTTCCAGGGGACGGGGAG. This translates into CASSFPGDGE. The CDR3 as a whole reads CASSFPGDGELFF.

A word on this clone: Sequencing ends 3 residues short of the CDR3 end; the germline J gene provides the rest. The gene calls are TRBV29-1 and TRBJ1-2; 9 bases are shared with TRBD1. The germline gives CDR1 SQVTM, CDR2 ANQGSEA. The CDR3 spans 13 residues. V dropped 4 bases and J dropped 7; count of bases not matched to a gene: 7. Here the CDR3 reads CSVGPGQGVGYTF. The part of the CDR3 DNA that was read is TGCAGCGTTGGGCCGGGACAGGGCGTTGGC. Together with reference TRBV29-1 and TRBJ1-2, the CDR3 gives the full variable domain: SAVISQKPSRDICQRGTSLTIQCQVDSQVTMMFWYRQQPGQSLTLIATANQGSEATYESGFVIDKFPISRPNLTFSTLTVSNMSPEDSSIYLCSVGPGQGVGYTFGSGTRLTVV.

The part of the CDR3 DNA that was read is TGTGCCAGCGCCCTCCTACTCACGAACACCGGGGAG. It specifies CASALLLTNTGE. The whole CDR3 protein is CASALLLTNTGELFF. The V and J genes are TRBV2 and TRBJ2-2; D not certain. From the germline J gene comes the end of the CDR3, since the read stops 3 residues before it. CDR1 is SNHLY and CDR2 is FYNNEI in the germline V gene. This CDR3 region has 15 residues. The V end lost 8 bases, the J end lost 0 bases, and 13 bases lay between the germline ends. The variable domain in full, with the rest retrieved from reference TRBV2 and TRBJ2-2, is EPEVTQTPSHQVTQMGQEVILRCVPISNHLYFYWYRQILGQKVEFLVSFYNNEISEKSEIFDDQFSVERPDGSNFTLKIRSTKLEDSAMYFCASALLLTNTGELFFGEGSRLTVL.

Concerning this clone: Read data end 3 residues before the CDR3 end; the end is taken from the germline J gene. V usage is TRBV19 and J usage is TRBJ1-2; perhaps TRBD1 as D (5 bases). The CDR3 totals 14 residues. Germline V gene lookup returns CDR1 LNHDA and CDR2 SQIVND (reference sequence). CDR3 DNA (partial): TGTGCCAGTAGTATCAGTGGAGTGACAGATACC. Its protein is CASSISGVTDT. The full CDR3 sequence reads CASSISGVTDTYTF.

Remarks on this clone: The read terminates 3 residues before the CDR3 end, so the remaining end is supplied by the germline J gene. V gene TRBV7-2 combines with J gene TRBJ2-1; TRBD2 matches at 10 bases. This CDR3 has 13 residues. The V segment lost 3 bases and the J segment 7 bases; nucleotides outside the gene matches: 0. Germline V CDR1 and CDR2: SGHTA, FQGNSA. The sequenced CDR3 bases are TGTGCCAGCAGCTTGGGACTAGCGAATGAG. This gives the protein CASSLGLANE. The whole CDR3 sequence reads CASSLGLANEQFF.

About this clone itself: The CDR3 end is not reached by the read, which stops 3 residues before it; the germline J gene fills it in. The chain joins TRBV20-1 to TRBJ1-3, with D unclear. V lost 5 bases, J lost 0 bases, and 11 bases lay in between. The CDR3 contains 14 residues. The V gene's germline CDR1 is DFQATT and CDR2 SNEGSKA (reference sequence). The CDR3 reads CSAPDSGSGNTIYF. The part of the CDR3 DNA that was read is TGCAGTGCTCCTGATTCCGGCTCTGGAAACACC.